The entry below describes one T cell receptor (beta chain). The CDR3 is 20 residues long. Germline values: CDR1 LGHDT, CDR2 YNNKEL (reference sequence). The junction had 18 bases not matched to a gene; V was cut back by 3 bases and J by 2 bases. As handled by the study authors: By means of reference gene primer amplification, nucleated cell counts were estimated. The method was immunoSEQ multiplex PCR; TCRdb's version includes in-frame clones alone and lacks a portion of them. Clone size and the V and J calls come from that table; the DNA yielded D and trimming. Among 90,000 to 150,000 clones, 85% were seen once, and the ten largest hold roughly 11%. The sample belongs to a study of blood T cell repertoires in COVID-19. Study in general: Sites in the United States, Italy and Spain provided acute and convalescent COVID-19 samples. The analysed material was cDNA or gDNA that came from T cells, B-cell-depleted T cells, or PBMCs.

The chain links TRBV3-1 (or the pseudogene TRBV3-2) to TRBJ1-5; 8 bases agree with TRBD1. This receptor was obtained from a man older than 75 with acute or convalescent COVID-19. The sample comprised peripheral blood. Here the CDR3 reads CASSQLGDRGEQSRNQPQHF. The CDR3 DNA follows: TGTGCCAGCAGCCAGCTAGGAGACAGGGGTGAACAGAGCCGCAATCAGCCCCAGCATTTT.